A selection of T cell receptor beta chains follows, all from one sample in a study of T cell changes during pregnancy in multiple sclerosis. Clones were read by immunoSEQ multiplex PCR, and TCRdb kept only the in-frame ones, dropping some. This repertoire shows roughly 30,000 clones, 89% found once; its top ten account for 8% to 11%. This specimen consisted of CD8+ T cells from peripheral blood mononuclear cells, obtained in the second trimester of pregnancy. These receptors were taken from a female donor with multiple sclerosis, enrolled in a pregnancy study. Each CDR3 is given with its conserved first and last residue. Fields, in order: D gene, clone size, V gene, CDR3 protein. A D gene is named only where the DNA matches it firmly. The size field is filled for only some rows; it gives once, few, many or a size class.

-,-,TRBV4-1,CASSQFGAPEYEQYF
TRBD1,-,TRBV5-1,CASSSPGQGPGELFF
-,-,TRBV13,CASSLLQGTYEQYF
-,-,TRBV15,CATSRDSPGAGDEQFF
-,few,TRBV29-1,CSAGGGIGTPIYEQFF
TRBD1,-,TRBV28,CASSPTFWTGAGEQYF
-,-,TRBV19,CACGIPTGELFF
-,-,TRBV27,CASSLTGANQPQHF
-,-,TRBV4-2,CASSLGLGGDTQYF
TRBD1,-,TRBV4-1,CASSQVGQGPYEQYF
-,-,TRBV5-1,CASSLDTGSSYNEQFF
-,-,TRBV2,CASSESSWSNQPQHF
-,-,TRBV13,CASSEHLGHHEQYF
TRBD1,-,TRBV2,CASWGDRGYGYTF
-,-,TRBV7-8,CASSASTGPGNTIYF
-,once,TRBV28,CASSSTGPYEQYF
TRBD2,-,TRBV9,CASSGRTSGGESYNEQFF
TRBD1,-,TRBV5-4,CASRGTGSSYEQYF
-,-,TRBV18,CASSRGPGGDKPQHF
TRBD2,-,TRBV4-2,CASSQGWLAGGGEQFF
-,-,TRBV28,CASSRRGSTYEQYF
-,-,TRBV10-2,CASSDRGFGWAQYF
-,once,TRBV9,CASSHSRVDGYTF
-,-,TRBV7-2,CASSLPLRGGGPSYNEQFF
-,few,TRBV27,CASSRTGVTYEKLFF
-,-,TRBV7-9,CASSLETGSDTQYF
-,once,TRBV5-1,CASSLGVTDRRRGSYEQYF
TRBD2,-,TRBV28,CASRKLAGRFYEQYF
-,-,TRBV5-6,CASSLRRVAYEQYF
TRBD1,-,TRBV7-6,CASSDRGGYGYTF
-,-,TRBV6-5,CASSSPPTGFYEQYF
TRBD1,-,TRBV6-1,CASSERDRVYSNQPQHF
TRBD2,-,TRBV5-5,CASSLGGGRPPPPYEQYF
-,-,TRBV4-2,CASSHRQGNTEAFF
TRBD1,-,TRBV5-1,CASSRTGRELEAFF